The T cell receptor (beta chain) under discussion was sequenced for a study of sequential checkpoint blockade in melanoma. Study context: Patients were randomized 1:1 to nivolumab-then-ipilimumab or ipilimumab-then-nivolumab first-line. Maintenance nivolumab came after either treatment sequence.

Using immunoSEQ multiplex PCR, the repertoire was profiled, and TCRdb retains in-frame clones only, with some absent. The table includes roughly 30,000 clones, 86% detected once. Treatment denoted: randomized to nivolumab then ipilimumab (arm A) or the reverse (arm B). Live CD3+CD8+ CD19− CD56− cells were sorted from PBMCs. CDR3 length equals 15 residues. Trimming stripped 5 bases from V and 8 bases from J, with 19 bases between. From germline, CDR1 is LGHNA and CDR2 YSLEER. This receptor was taken from a human donor with melanoma. Sample: CD8+ T cells sorted from blood (inferred from file names), taken from a patient given nivolumab and ipilimumab in sequence. V usage is TRBV4-3 and J usage is TRBJ2-1; maybe TRBD2 (7 bases). The CDR3 bases are TGCGCCAGCAGCTGGGGGGGCGGGAGTCTCGATGAGCAGTTCTTC. This codes for CASSWGGGSLDEQFF.